These T cell receptor beta chains were read from a single sample in a study of blood T cell repertoires in COVID-19. The repertoire was sequenced with immunoSEQ multiplex PCR; TCRdb's copy has only in-frame clones and lacks some. The sample comprises tens of thousands of clones, 88% of which are singletons, and approximately 10% rests with the top ten. Sequencing was carried out using peripheral blood. These receptors were obtained from an elderly man with acute or convalescent COVID-19. Both conserved end residues are part of each CDR3. D genes are given only for firm matches. Expanded clones get a size class; other rows say once, few or many, or leave the size out.

TRBD1,TRBJ1-2,NA,TRBV5-1,CASSNRGLYGYTF,TGCGCCAGCAGCAACAGGGGGCTCTATGGCTACACCTTC
TRBD1,TRBJ1-6,NA,TRBV6-5,CASSYLGQGNSPLHF,TGTGCCAGCAGTTACCTTGGACAGGGGAATTCACCCCTCCACTTT
NA,TRBJ1-2,once,TRBV19,CASSGQVYGYTF,TGTGCCAGTAGTGGGCAGGTTTATGGCTACACCTTC
NA,TRBJ1-5,NA,TRBV19,CASSMGGLISNQPQHF,TGTGCCAGTAGTATGGGGGGACTGATTAGCAATCAGCCCCAGCATTTT
NA,TRBJ2-7,NA,TRBV2,CASSTTRERTYEQYF,TGTGCCAGCAGTACTACTAGAGAACGAACCTACGAGCAGTACTTC
TRBD1,TRBJ1-1,NA,TRBV3-1/TRBV3-2,CASSGRDSYTEAFF,TGTGCCAGCAGCGGGCGGGACAGCTACACTGAAGCTTTCTTT
TRBD1,TRBJ2-3,NA,TRBV6-5,CASSIGDRRTDTQYF,TGTGCCAGCAGTATAGGGGACAGGCGGACAGATACGCAGTATTTT
TRBD1,TRBJ1-5,NA,TRBV6-5,CASRPRGQGQQPQHF,TGTGCCAGCAGGCCACGAGGACAGGGCCAACAGCCCCAGCATTTT
NA,TRBJ1-1,NA,TRBV2,CASSPRGENTEAFF,TGTGCCAGCAGCCCCAGGGGCGAGAACACTGAAGCTTTCTTT
NA,TRBJ2-3,NA,TRBV2,CASRPGGGRTDTQYF,TGTGCCAGCAGGCCCGGAGGAGGACGCACAGATACGCAGTATTTT
TRBD2,TRBJ2-7,NA,TRBV5-1,CASSHGLAGGTGEQYF,TGCGCCAGCAGCCACGGACTAGCGGGAGGAACGGGCGAGCAGTACTTC
NA,TRBJ2-2,NA,TRBV5-4,CASSLGGRTGELFF,TGTGCCAGCAGCTTGGGCGGTCGGACCGGGGAGCTGTTTTTT
NA,TRBJ1-2,once,TRBV5-6,CASSSTPGGYTF,TGTGCCAGCAGCTCGACACCTGGGGGCTACACCTTC
TRBD1,TRBJ1-1,NA,TRBV5-1,CASSLAPGQMNTEAFF,TGCGCCAGCAGCTTGGCCCCGGGACAGATGAACACTGAAGCTTTCTTT
NA,TRBJ2-7,NA,TRBV21-1,CAIAGPGGHEQYF,TGTGCCATCGCGGGACCAGGGGGCCACGAGCAGTACTTC
NA,TRBJ1-1,few,TRBV2,CASRAGQSTEAFF,TGTGCCAGCAGAGCCGGACAGTCAACTGAAGCTTTCTTT
NA,TRBJ1-3,NA,TRBV5-6,CASSWGGSSGNTIYF,TGTGCCAGCAGCTGGGGAGGGAGCTCTGGAAACACCATATATTTT
TRBD1,TRBJ1-2,NA,TRBV2,CASRGTGGRDYGYTF,TGTGCCAGCAGGGGGACAGGGGGCCGAGACTATGGCTACACCTTC
NA,TRBJ1-2,NA,TRBV24-1,CATPRSYGYTF,TGTGCCACCCCCAGGTCCTATGGCTACACCTTC
NA,TRBJ1-2,NA,TRBV10-3,CAINTRETSGYTF,TGTGCCATCAATACCCGGGAGACTAGTGGCTACACCTTC
TRBD2,TRBJ2-1,NA,TRBV7-2,CASSRTSGRAYNEQFF,TGTGCCAGCAGCCGGACTAGCGGGAGGGCCTACAATGAGCAGTTCTTC
TRBD1,TRBJ2-7,NA,TRBV15,CAITYRGEQYF,TGTGCCATCACCTACAGGGGCGAGCAGTACTTC
NA,TRBJ1-1,NA,TRBV10-3,CANGEGDTEAFF,TGTGCCAACGGCGAGGGGGACACTGAAGCTTTCTTT
NA,TRBJ2-1,NA,TRBV11-2,CASSGRGPEAHEQFF,TGTGCCAGCAGTGGGCGGGGTCCAGAGGCCCATGAGCAGTTCTTC
NA,TRBJ2-3,NA,TRBV7-9,CASSLAGPSTDTQYF,TGTGCCAGCAGCTTAGCGGGGCCTAGCACAGATACGCAGTATTTT
TRBD2,TRBJ2-3,NA,TRBV24-1,CATRSSGGADTQYF,TGTGCCACCAGGTCTAGCGGGGGGGCAGATACGCAGTATTTT
TRBD2,TRBJ2-7,NA,TRBV11-2,CASSLGDYGSYEQYF,TGTGCCAGCAGCTTAGGGGACTATGGCAGCTACGAGCAGTACTTC
TRBD1,TRBJ2-7,NA,TRBV6-2/TRBV6-3,CASSLTGGPYEQYF,TGTGCCAGCAGCCTGACAGGGGGTCCCTACGAGCAGTACTTC
NA,TRBJ1-4,NA,TRBV5-1,CASSREGATNEKLFF,TGCGCCAGCAGCAGGGAGGGGGCAACTAATGAAAAACTGTTTTTT
NA,TRBJ2-7,NA,TRBV4-3,CASSQDGGLYEQYF,TGCGCCAGCAGCCAAGATGGGGGACTCTACGAGCAGTACTTC
NA,TRBJ2-7,few,TRBV5-6,CASSTPAGGPSYEQYF,TGTGCCAGCAGCACTCCGGCCGGGGGGCCTTCCTACGAGCAGTACTTC
TRBD2,TRBJ2-1,NA,TRBV5-1,CASSPGLGGFNEQFF,TGCGCCAGCAGCCCGGGACTAGGGGGGTTCAATGAGCAGTTCTTC
TRBD1,TRBJ1-6,NA,TRBV5-1,CASSLGQGDSPLHF,TGCGCCAGCAGCCTGGGACAGGGCGATTCACCCCTCCACTTT
NA,TRBJ1-1,NA,TRBV20-1,CSASPGATEAFF,TGCAGTGCTAGTCCAGGGGCCACTGAAGCTTTCTTT
TRBD2,TRBJ2-1,NA,TRBV9,CASSPQGLAGVNEQFF,TGTGCCAGCAGCCCACAGGGACTAGCGGGAGTCAATGAGCAGTTCTTC
NA,TRBJ2-2,NA,TRBV11-2,CASRSWAGNTGELFF,TGTGCCAGCAGGTCTTGGGCGGGCAACACCGGGGAGCTGTTTTTT
TRBD1,TRBJ1-1,once,TRBV5-5,CASSYRTGGDAEAFF,TGTGCCAGCAGCTACCGAACAGGGGGCGACGCTGAAGCTTTCTTT
NA,TRBJ2-3,NA,TRBV7-9,CASGGTGLAQYF,TGTGCCAGCGGGGGTACAGGGTTGGCGCAGTATTTT
TRBD1,TRBJ1-2,NA,TRBV11-2,CASSPETGGAGLSYGYTF,TGTGCCAGCAGCCCAGAGACAGGGGGCGCAGGGTTGAGCTATGGCTACACCTTC
TRBD1,TRBJ1-4,NA,TRBV5-6,CASSLDRRTNEKLFF,TGTGCCAGCAGTTTGGACAGGCGAACTAATGAAAAACTGTTTTTT
NA,TRBJ2-7,NA,TRBV19,CASSNQRAYSSYEQYF,TGTGCCAGTAGTAACCAGCGGGCTTATAGCTCCTACGAGCAGTACTTC
NA,TRBJ2-3,NA,TRBV5-1,CASSPVASGTDTQYF,TGCGCCAGCAGCCCCGTAGCTTCGGGCACAGATACGCAGTATTTT
NA,TRBJ2-7,NA,TRBV6-5,CASSYSRDTRSYEQYF,TGTGCCAGCAGTTACTCGAGGGACACCCGCTCCTACGAGCAGTACTTC
TRBD1,TRBJ1-5,NA,TRBV6-2/TRBV6-3,CASSPGQGYSNQPQHF,TGTGCCAGCAGTCCGGGACAGGGATATAGCAATCAGCCCCAGCATTTT
TRBD2,TRBJ2-2,NA,TRBV12-5,CASGGAYTGELFF,TGTGCTAGCGGGGGGGCCTACACCGGGGAGCTGTTTTTT
TRBD1,TRBJ1-1,NA,TRBV6-5,CASAGTGANTEAFF,TGTGCCAGTGCCGGGACAGGGGCAAACACTGAAGCTTTCTTT
NA,TRBJ1-1,NA,TRBV18,CASSPQGNTEAFF,TGTGCCAGCTCACCGCAGGGGAACACTGAAGCTTTCTTT
NA,TRBJ1-6,NA,TRBV12-3/TRBV12-4,CASSAGYNSPLHF,TGTGCCAGCAGTGCGGGGTATAATTCACCCCTCCACTTT
TRBD1,TRBJ2-5,NA,TRBV12-5,CASGGGQGISQYF,TGTGCTAGTGGTGGTGGACAGGGGATATCCCAGTACTTC
NA,TRBJ1-2,NA,TRBV7-2,CASSSPPLGVGYGYTF,TGTGCCAGCAGCTCACCGCCTTTGGGCGTCGGCTATGGCTACACCTTC
TRBD2,TRBJ2-5,few,TRBV2,CASSESGGTFQETQYF,TGTGCCAGCAGTGAATCGGGAGGGACTTTTCAAGAGACCCAGTACTTC
NA,TRBJ1-2,few,TRBV19,CASTPQGNYGYTF,TGTGCCAGTACGCCTCAGGGGAACTATGGCTACACCTTC
NA,TRBJ2-7,NA,TRBV5-3,CARSFTPDRSYEQYF,TGTGCCAGAAGCTTCACCCCGGACAGAAGTTACGAGCAGTACTTC